Listed here are 32 T cell receptor beta chains from one sample, sequenced in a study of neurological immune-mediated disorders. MiXCR was run by TCRdb on the 5' RACE reads, yielding one entry per CDR3 protein. The sample has 70,000 to 95,000 distinct CDR3 sequences; about 13% are singletons. Noted time point: longitudinal time-point 2. Source material: PBMCs. Every receptor here comes from a female donor with HTLV-1-associated myelopathy (HAM/TSP).

This clonotype was found many times. The CDR3 nucleotides are TGTGCCAGCACCTCGGGACTAGCGGGGGCCGAGCAGTACTTC. Amino acids: CASTSGLAGAEQYF. This chain links TRBV6-2 or TRBV6-3 with TRBJ2-7, with 14 nucleotides matching TRBD2. The CDR3 is 14 residues long. CDR1 is MNHEY and CDR2 is SVGEGT in the germline V gene. V shed 7 bases, J shed 6 bases, and the junction held 5 bases outside the gene matches.

In regard to this clonotype: A much larger clone sits a single nucleotide away, making a read error possible. The chain employs TRBV5-4 and TRBJ2-7; no clear D gene. The CDR3 runs to 14 residues. From germline, CDR1 is SGHNT and CDR2 YYREEE (reference sequence). The CDR3 nucleotides are TGTGTCAGCAGCTTGGTTCAGTATTCGGACGAGCAGTACTTC. This gives the protein CVSSLVQYSDEQYF.

Within the sample, this clonotype is medium-sized. The chain joins TRBV20-1 to TRBJ2-5; D call uncertain. Trimming shortened V by 2 bases and J by 1 base, and 14 bases separated the two germline ends. The germline CDR1 and CDR2 sequences are DFQATT and SNEGSKA (reference sequence). This CDR3 spans 15 amino acids. This CDR3 reads CSARPLLSPQETQYF. DNA of the CDR3: TGCAGTGCTAGACCCTTATTGTCCCCCCAAGAGACCCAGTACTTC.

This chain connects TRBV7-3 to TRBJ2-2, with D perhaps matching TRBD2 (6 bases). The ends were cut back, 2 bases at V and 6 bases at J, with 16 bases in the middle. CDR3 size: 16 residues. CDR1 is SGHTA, CDR2 FQGTGA, per germline. This chain's CDR3 is CASSLSGTGGAGELFF. The CDR3 coding sequence is TGTGCCAGCAGCTTATCCGGGACTGGAGGGGCCGGGGAGCTGTTTTTT.

Points on this clonotype: Since a much larger clone is just one base distant, this may be a read error. The chain joins TRBV5-6 to TRBJ2-1, with no clear D. Germline CDR1 reads SGHDT; CDR2 reads YYEEEE. V was trimmed by 5 bases and J by 6 bases, leaving 6 bases between them. The CDR3 sequence is 11 residues long. The CDR3 is CASSRVNEQFF. Here the CDR3 DNA reads TGTGCCAGCAGTCGGGTCAATGAGCAGTTCTTC.

The chain is built from TRBV6-6 and TRBJ2-3; D is undetermined. The V end lost 8 bases, the J end lost 4 bases, and 10 bases lay between the germline ends. The CDR3 covers 12 residues. Per germline, CDR1 MNHNY and CDR2 SVGAGI (reference sequence). The CDR3 sequence: CASAFLPDTQYF. The CDR3 coding sequence is TGTGCCAGCGCGTTTCTGCCAGATACGCAGTATTTT.

The chain is built from TRBV12-3 or TRBV12-4 and TRBJ1-5; D may be TRBD1 (6 bases). This CDR3 has 15 amino acids. Trimming took off 7 bases at V and 2 bases at J, with 15 bases between the two ends. CDR3 loop: CASNIRGDGNQPQHF. The CDR3 bases are TGTGCCAGCAACATCAGGGGAGATGGCAATCAGCCCCAGCATTTT.

This clonotype has at least ten counts. This sequence joins TRBV9 and TRBJ2-7, with D unclear. V lost 8 bases to trimming and J lost 1 base, with 25 bases between them. The CDR3 sequence is 17 residues long. Germline CDR1 SGDLS, CDR2 YYNGEE. The chain's CDR3 is CARPMQEDPHGSYEQYF. CDR3 coding DNA: TGTGCCAGACCTATGCAAGAAGACCCTCATGGTTCCTACGAGCAGTACTTC.

The table lists this clonotype with many counts. The chain employs TRBV7-2 and TRBJ2-1; 7 bases agree with TRBD1. CDR3 size: 13 residues. Trimming cost V 2 bases and J 7 bases; bases outside gene matches: 2. Germline values: CDR1 SGHTA, CDR2 FQGNSA. The CDR3 DNA reads as TGTGCCAGCAGCTTATACAGGGGAAATGAGCAGTTCTTC. It encodes CASSLYRGNEQFF.

This clonotype was counted between two and nine times. This chain connects TRBV28 to TRBJ2-7; 8 bases fit TRBD1. V dropped 6 bases and J dropped 12; count of bases not matched to a gene: 7. CDR3 length: 11 amino acids. Germline V gives CDR1 MDHEN, CDR2 SYDVKM. CDR3 protein: CASSLRQGLYF. The CDR3 DNA is TGTGCCAGCAGCCTCAGACAGGGGCTGTACTTC.

This clonotype came up many times. V usage is TRBV28 and J usage is TRBJ2-7; D remains unclear. Germline V lookup: CDR1 MDHEN, CDR2 SYDVKM. V lost 4 bases and J 0 bases, leaving 10 bases between the germline ends. There are 14 residues in the CDR3. The CDR3 is CASSSPQSSYEQYF. The CDR3 DNA reads as TGTGCCAGCAGTTCCCCCCAGAGCTCCTACGAGCAGTACTTC.

This clonotype was seen repeatedly, ten times or more. Here the CDR3 reads CASSEAFSGAYEQYF. The CDR3 DNA sequence: TGTGCCAGCAGTGAAGCGTTTTCAGGGGCCTACGAGCAGTACTTC. The rearrangement uses TRBV2 and TRBJ2-7; the D gene is possibly TRBD1 (6 bases). V shed 0 bases and J shed 2 bases, with 11 bases lying between them. CDR1 and CDR2 (germline): SNHLY, FYNNEI. CDR3 length: 15 amino acids.

This clonotype was found many times. The chain couples TRBV2 to TRBJ2-3, with 9 nucleotides matching TRBD2. V shed 5 bases, J shed 2 bases, and the junction held 5 bases outside the gene matches. The CDR3 spans 15 residues. In germline, CDR1 is SNHLY, CDR2 FYNNEI. The CDR3 region is CASSYSGGNTDTQYF. The CDR3 nucleotides read TGTGCCAGCAGTTATAGCGGGGGAAACACAGATACGCAGTATTTT.

Details on this clonotype: A read error is possible here, since a much larger clone lies one base away. The chain links TRBV20-1 to TRBJ2-1; TRBD2 might be the D (5 bases). In germline, CDR1 is DFQATT, CDR2 SNEGSKA (reference sequence). CDR3 size: 14 residues. V dropped 6 bases and J dropped 6 bases, with 18 bases sitting between them. For the CDR3, the DNA is TGCAGTGCATCCAGGACTGCCGACTCCAATGAGCAGTTCTTC. Translation gives CSASRTADSNEQFF.

This clonotype has ten or more counts. The V gene is TRBV2, the J gene TRBJ1-5; D may be TRBD1 (6 bases). The CDR3 has 11 residues. Germline CDR1 reads SNHLY; CDR2 reads FYNNEI. V was trimmed by 5 bases and J by 15 bases, leaving 14 bases between them. The CDR3 coding sequence is TGTGCCAGCAGTATCGGACAGCCGCCGCATTTT. This codes for CASSIGQPPHF.

This clonotype was seen ten or more times. V usage is TRBV5-1 and J usage is TRBJ2-4, with TRBD2 as a possible D gene (7 bases). CDR3 length: 16 amino acids. Germline CDR1 is SGHRS and CDR2 is YFSETQ. V was pared by 4 bases and J by 1 base, with 15 bases between. The DNA of the CDR3 is TGCGCCAGCAGCACTCCAGGGGAGGGGGCCAAAAACATTCAGTACTTC. Translating it yields CASSTPGEGAKNIQYF.

This clonotype came up a few times. V usage is TRBV4-2 and J usage is TRBJ2-1; 12 nucleotides align to TRBD2. J lost 9 bases, V lost 0 bases, and 9 bases had no gene match. The CDR3 is 17 amino acids. CDR1 LGHNA and CDR2 YNFKEQ come from the germline V gene. CDR3 amino acids: CASSQETLAGGRSEQFF. CDR3 DNA sequence: TGTGCCAGCAGCCAAGAGACCCTAGCGGGGGGGCGAAGTGAGCAGTTCTTC.

This clonotype was picked up many times. The V call is TRBV5-1, the J call TRBJ2-2; a possible D gene is TRBD1 (5 bases). The CDR3 sequence is 16 residues long. The V end lost 0 bases, the J end lost 1 base, and 10 bases lay between the germline ends. Germline V gene data show CDR1 as SGHRS and CDR2 as YFSETQ. The CDR3 reads CASSLAARVNTGELFF. In DNA form, the CDR3 reads TGCGCCAGCAGCTTGGCCGCCAGGGTGAACACCGGGGAGCTGTTTTTT.

This clonotype has ten or more counts. CDR3 amino acids: CASSPSGPSRTQYF. For the CDR3, the DNA is TGTGCCAGCAGTCCCTCCGGGCCCTCCAGAACGCAGTATTTT. The rearrangement uses TRBV28 and TRBJ2-3, with no clear D. Per germline, CDR1 MDHEN and CDR2 SYDVKM. CDR3 size: 14 residues. With 5 bases removed from V and 9 bases from J, the gap between germline ends came to 18 bases.

This clonotype was detected ten times or more. The chain joins TRBV5-1 to TRBJ2-2; D tentatively reads TRBD1 or TRBD2 (5 bases each). V shed 1 base and J shed 2 bases, with 9 bases lying between them. This CDR3 has 15 amino acids. Germline V gene lookup returns CDR1 SGHRS and CDR2 YFSETQ. The CDR3 DNA reads TGCGCCAGCAGCTTGTACGGGGCCAACACCGGGGAGCTGTTTTTT. Amino acids: CASSLYGANTGELFF.

Ten or more counts support this clonotype. The chain uses TRBV20-1 and TRBJ1-4; D is unresolved. CDR3 length: 12 amino acids. The V gene's germline CDR1 is DFQATT and CDR2 SNEGSKA (reference sequence). Trimming pared 3 bases from V and 8 bases from J, leaving 10 bases between. Here the CDR3 DNA reads TGCAGTGCTAGGGGCCAGGAAGAAAAACTGTTTTTT. Its protein is CSARGQEEKLFF.

This clonotype occurred many times. The V call is TRBV20-1, the J call TRBJ2-5, with 7 nucleotides matching TRBD1. In germline, CDR1 is DFQATT, CDR2 SNEGSKA (reference sequence). Trimming at V came to 0 bases and at J to 5 bases, leaving 9 bases not matched to a gene. The CDR3 length is 15 residues. The CDR3 region has the DNA TGCAGTGCTAGAGATAGACAGGGCTCGCGGGAGACCCAGTACTTC. This translates into CSARDRQGSRETQYF.

The table lists this clonotype with many counts. CDR3 protein: CASSFLTGTLQETQYF. DNA of the CDR3: TGCGCCAGCAGCTTCTTGACCGGGACTCTCCAAGAGACCCAGTACTTC. V and J are TRBV5-1 and TRBJ2-5, with D perhaps TRBD2 (6 bases). The CDR3 is 16 amino acids. Deletions cut 2 bases from V and 1 base from J, with 15 bases between. In germline, CDR1 is SGHRS, CDR2 YFSETQ. The variable domain in full, with the rest retrieved from reference TRBV5-1 and TRBJ2-5, is KAGVTQTPRYLIKTRGQQVTLSCSPISGHRSVSWYQQTPGQGLQFLFEYFSETQRNKGNFPGRFSGRQFSNSRSEMNVSTLELGDSALYLCASSFLTGTLQETQYFGPGTRLLVL.

This clonotype has at least ten counts. The J gene is TRBJ1-2, the V gene TRBV20-1; D perhaps matches TRBD1 (5 bases). In germline, CDR1 is DFQATT, CDR2 SNEGSKA (reference sequence). Trimming left V 7 bases short and J 4 bases short, with 25 bases between. The CDR3 spans 16 residues. CDR3 amino acids: CSGVPGGRKARYGYTF. The DNA of the CDR3 is TGCAGTGGTGTTCCTGGGGGGAGGAAAGCCCGCTATGGCTACACCTTC.

Ten or more counts support this clonotype. The gene calls are TRBV5-4 and TRBJ2-2; either TRBD1 or TRBD2 may supply D (5 bases each). The V and J ends lost 5 bases and 6 bases respectively, with 11 bases between them. The CDR3 length is 13 residues. The germline V gene has CDR1 SGHNT and CDR2 YYREEE (reference sequence). This CDR3 reads CASSPLGAGELFF. For the CDR3, the DNA is TGTGCCAGCAGTCCCCTGGGGGCCGGGGAGCTGTTTTTT.

In this sample, this clonotype turned up many times. V gene TRBV7-9 combines with J gene TRBJ2-2, with 7 bases identical to TRBD1. The germline gives CDR1 SEHNR, CDR2 FQNEAQ (reference sequence). The CDR3 extends over 15 amino acids. J gave up 3 bases and V 5 bases, and 6 bases lay outside the gene matches. The CDR3 DNA reads as TGTGCCAGCAGCAGCCGGGACAGACACACCGGGGAGCTGTTTTTT. Translation gives CASSSRDRHTGELFF.

This clonotype was observed many times. This chain links TRBV6-6 with TRBJ1-1, with a possible D match to TRBD1 (5 bases). The CDR3 has 12 residues. CDR1 and CDR2 (germline): MNHNY, SVGAGI (reference sequence). With 8 bases removed from V and 8 bases from J, the gap between germline ends came to 15 bases. The CDR3 loop is CASLEGAGEAFF. The CDR3 DNA is TGTGCCAGCCTCGAAGGGGCAGGCGAAGCTTTCTTT.

This clonotype was counted a few times. The chain has TRBV14 and TRBJ1-3; D unresolved. Trimming took 0 bases from V and 4 from J, leaving 10 bases between them. The CDR3 runs to 15 residues. Germline assignment: CDR1 SGHDN and CDR2 FVKESK. The CDR3 is CASSQDQGLGNTIYF. The CDR3 region has the DNA TGTGCCAGCAGCCAAGATCAAGGGCTAGGAAACACCATATATTTT.

Points on this clonotype: A much larger clone is a single base away; this may be a read error. The chain links TRBV20-1 to TRBJ2-7; D is unclear. This CDR3 region has 11 residues. CDR1 is DFQATT and CDR2 is SNEGSKA in the germline V gene (reference sequence). CDR3 nucleotide sequence: TGCAGTGCTTTAGAGAGCTACGCGCAGTACTTC. The encoded protein is CSALESYAQYF.

This clonotype was seen at least ten times. This chain uses TRBV20-1 with TRBJ1-1; D is perhaps TRBD1 (5 bases). CDR3 length equals 14 residues. In germline, CDR1 is DFQATT, CDR2 SNEGSKA (reference sequence). The V and J ends lost 4 bases and 0 bases respectively, with 12 bases between them. CDR3 sequence (DNA): TGCAGTGCTAAGCAGGGCGCCATGAACACTGAAGCTTTCTTT. Protein product: CSAKQGAMNTEAFF.

This clonotype has ten or more counts. The chain has TRBV6-5 and TRBJ2-2; D not resolved. V dropped 0 bases and J dropped 5 bases, with 1 base sitting between them. CDR3 length: 12 amino acids. CDR1 is MNHEY and CDR2 is SVGAGI in the germline V gene. The CDR3 DNA sequence: TGTGCCAGCAGTTACTCGACCGGGGAGCTGTTTTTT. Translating gives CASSYSTGELFF.

On this clonotype itself: A much bigger clone sits one base away, suggesting this may be a read error. CDR3: CASSSRRIVNTGELFF. In DNA form, the CDR3 reads TGTGCCAGCAGTTCCCGCCGGATAGTTAACACCGGGGAGCTGTTTTTT. This chain links TRBV27 with TRBJ2-2; D remains unclear. Germline lookup yields CDR1 MNHEY and CDR2 SMNVEV (reference sequence). V dropped 4 bases and J dropped 2 bases, with 14 bases sitting between them. The CDR3 sequence is 16 residues long.